This TCR beta chain was recorded in a study of T cell responses to AZD1222 COVID-19 vaccine (dated by TCRdb to the early 2020s). About the investigation overall: A total of 230 or so trial participants underwent TCR sequencing, of whom about 210 received two doses of AZD1222 and some 25 received two doses of the MenACWY control vaccine. Trial participants were enrolled into age subgroups of 18-55, 56-69 and 70-plus years, which contained about 150, 27 and 61 TCR-sequenced participants, respectively. Broader findings and caveats from the paper: Because no day 14 peak-response samples were available, repertoires were characterized only after the peak T cell response. Conclusions about previously exposed vaccinees are limited, since just six AZD1222 recipients were seropositive for SARS-CoV-2 at baseline. Reportedly, almost half of the unique spike-specific TCRs recognized epitopes lying outside the regions that are mutated in the B.1.351 and B.1.1.7 variants. The 56-69-year group was small, and its depth increase did not reach significance, likely because of low power. Participants were mostly white British, with more females than males. The authors suggested clonal diversity may have been underestimated. After two AZD1222 doses, spike-specific TCR breadth and depth were significantly higher than at day 0 and than in MenACWY recipients. CD4 TCRs associated with the vaccine covered the entire spike protein, and the dominant responses were in regions 160-218 and 743-854.

With respect to this clone: This receptor's antigen is unknown. No per-base quality is available; no much larger clone lies one base away.

Sample time point, as interpreted from the label and publication: about 28 days (+/-7) after the second vaccine dose. AZD1222 recipients with second doses at about 4 weeks or about 12 weeks were pooled, because spike-specific TCR depth and breadth did not differ between schedules. Vaccinee samples came from UK trials COV001 and COV002, including a single-blind randomized controlled phase 2/3 trial of AZD1222 (ChAdOx1 nCoV-19) in healthy adults. For TCRbeta chain sequencing, PBMC samples were collected from trial participants at day 0 and at day 28 after the second dose. The CDR3 regions of human TCRbeta chains were subjected to immunosequencing. On the study's bioinformatics: TCRs in the repertoires were matched against a reference library of SARS-CoV-2-specific TCRs that had been generated with the MIRA antigen-specificity platform. Breadth meant the fraction of unique TCRs that were SARS-CoV-2-associated, whereas depth meant the fraction of total T cells that were SARS-CoV-2-associated. Each spike-specific TCR was assigned to its reactive spike region and to a CD4 or CD8 class using the MIRA data. Log10-transformed breadth and depth values were compared by one-way ANOVA with Sidak's multiple comparisons tests. TCRdb provides this immuneACCESS table in a form limited to in-frame rearrangements. Some clones are lacking; in checked studies, under half of them reflect an unresolved V gene, and why the rest are absent is not known. That table is the source of V, J and clone size, and D and trimming were worked out from the DNA. Here the sample has 110,000 to 150,000 clones; 92% occur a single time. The ten most abundant clones make up roughly 3% of the sample.

Trimming takes 7 bases from V and 4 bases from J, and the germline ends sit 17 bases apart. Based on the germline V gene, the CDR1 and CDR2 sequences are SNHLY and FYNNEI. CDR3 length: 15 amino acids, cysteine to phenylalanine. The DNA shown is the 45-base CDR3, in frame from base 1. The rearranged segments are TRBV2 and TRBJ1-3; D gene: possibly TRBD1, on 5 matching bases. Source: peripheral blood, taken 28 days after the second AZD1222 dose. This clonotype was sampled from an adult who received the AZD1222 COVID-19 vaccine. The DNA is as follows: TGTGCCAGCAAAACTCCCGGGACGTCGGGAAACACCATATATTTT. Translated, this is CASKTPGTSGNTIYF.